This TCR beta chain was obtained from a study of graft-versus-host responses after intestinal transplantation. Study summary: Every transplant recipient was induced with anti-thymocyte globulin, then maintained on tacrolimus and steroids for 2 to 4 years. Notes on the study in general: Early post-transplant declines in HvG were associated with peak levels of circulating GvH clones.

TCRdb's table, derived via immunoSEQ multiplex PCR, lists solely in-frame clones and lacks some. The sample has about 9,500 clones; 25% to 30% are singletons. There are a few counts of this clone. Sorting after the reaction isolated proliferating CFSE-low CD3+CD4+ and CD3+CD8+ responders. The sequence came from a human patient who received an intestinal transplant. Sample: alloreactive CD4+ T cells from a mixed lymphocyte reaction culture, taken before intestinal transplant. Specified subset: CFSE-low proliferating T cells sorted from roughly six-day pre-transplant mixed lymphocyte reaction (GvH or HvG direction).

The CDR3 loop reads CASSKDDTSHNQPQHF. In nucleotides, the CDR3 is TGTGCCAGCAGCAAAGACGATACATCCCACAATCAGCCCCAGCATTTT. J is TRBJ1-5 and V is TRBV21-1; TRBD1 is the table's D call and was not checked against the DNA. TRBV21-1 constitutes a pseudogene. This CDR3 is built from 16 residues.